This T cell receptor beta chain was documented in a study of regulatory T cells in long-lasting Graves disease. CDR3 size: 16 residues. V dropped 8 bases and J dropped 7; count of bases not matched to a gene: 16. From germline, CDR1 is MDHEN and CDR2 SYDVKM. Libraries of TCR beta came from iRepertoire HTBI primers plus Arm-PCR of CDR3 regions. TCRdb redid the calling of the multiplex PCR reads with MiXCR, one entry per CDR3 protein. This table holds 350,000 to 500,000 distinct CDR3 sequences, approximately 22% found once. Described time point: persistent/refractory GD, antithyroid drugs over 5 years with positive TRAb. RNA extracted from PBMCs served as the sequencing template. This clonotype was seen repeatedly, ten times or more.

The sequences come from peripheral blood mononuclear cells (PBMCs), collected when the disease was refractory, from a patient treated with antithyroid drugs. This chain links TRBV28 with TRBJ2-4; 8 positions agree with TRBD2. The receptor was isolated from a female donor with Graves disease. The CDR3 spells CASLPSGRAVGNIQYF. Here the CDR3 DNA reads TGTGCCAGCCTTCCCTCCGGGAGGGCGGTTGGTAACATTCAGTACTTC.